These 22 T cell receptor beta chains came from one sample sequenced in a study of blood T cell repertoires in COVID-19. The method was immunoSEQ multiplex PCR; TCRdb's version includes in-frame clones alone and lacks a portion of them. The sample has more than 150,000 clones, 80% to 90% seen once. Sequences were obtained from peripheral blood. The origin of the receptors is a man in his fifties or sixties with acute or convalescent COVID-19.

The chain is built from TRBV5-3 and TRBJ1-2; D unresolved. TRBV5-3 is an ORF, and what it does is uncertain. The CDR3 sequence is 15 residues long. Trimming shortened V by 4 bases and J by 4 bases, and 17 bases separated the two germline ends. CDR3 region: CARSLDRWRVYGYTF. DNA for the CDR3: TGTGCCAGAAGCCTGGATAGATGGAGGGTCTATGGCTACACCTTC.

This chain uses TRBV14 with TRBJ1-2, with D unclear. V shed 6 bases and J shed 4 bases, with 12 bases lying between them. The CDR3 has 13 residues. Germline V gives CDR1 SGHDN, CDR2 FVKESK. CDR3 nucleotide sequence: TGTGCCAGCAGTAGCCGACCGAGCTATGGCTACACCTTC. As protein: CASSSRPSYGYTF.

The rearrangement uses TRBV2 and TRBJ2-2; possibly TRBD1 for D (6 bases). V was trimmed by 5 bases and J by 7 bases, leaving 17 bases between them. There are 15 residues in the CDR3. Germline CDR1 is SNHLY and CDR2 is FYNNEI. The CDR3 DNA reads TGTGCCAGCAGTCGTTACAGGGAGTGGGGCGGGGAGCTGTTTTTT. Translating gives CASSRYREWGGELFF.

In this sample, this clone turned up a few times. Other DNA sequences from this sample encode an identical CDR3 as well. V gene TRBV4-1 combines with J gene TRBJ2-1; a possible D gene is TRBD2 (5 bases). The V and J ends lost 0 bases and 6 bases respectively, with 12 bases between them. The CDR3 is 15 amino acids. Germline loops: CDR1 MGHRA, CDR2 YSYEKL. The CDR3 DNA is TGCGCCAGCAGCCAAGATGGTCGGGGTTCCAATGAGCAGTTCTTC. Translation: CASSQDGRGSNEQFF.

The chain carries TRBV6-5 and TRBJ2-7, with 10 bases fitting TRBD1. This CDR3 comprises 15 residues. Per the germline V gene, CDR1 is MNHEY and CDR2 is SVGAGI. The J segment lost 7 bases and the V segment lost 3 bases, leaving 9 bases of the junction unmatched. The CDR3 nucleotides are TGTGCCAGCAGTTATTCTCTCGGGACAGGGGAAGAGCAGTACTTC. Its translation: CASSYSLGTGEEQYF.

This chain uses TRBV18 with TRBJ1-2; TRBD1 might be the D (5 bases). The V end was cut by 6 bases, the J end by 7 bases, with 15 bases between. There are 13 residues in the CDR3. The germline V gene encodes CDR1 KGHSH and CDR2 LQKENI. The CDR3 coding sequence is TGTGCCAGCTCGCCCGCAGGGCCTGGTGGCTACACCTTC. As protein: CASSPAGPGGYTF. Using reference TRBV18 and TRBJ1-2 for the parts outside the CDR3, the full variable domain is NAGVMQNPRHLVRRRGQEARLRCSPMKGHSHVYWYRQLPEEGLKFMVYLQKENIIDESGMPKERFSAEFPKEGPSILRIQQVVRGDSAAYFCASSPAGPGGYTFGSGTRLTVV.

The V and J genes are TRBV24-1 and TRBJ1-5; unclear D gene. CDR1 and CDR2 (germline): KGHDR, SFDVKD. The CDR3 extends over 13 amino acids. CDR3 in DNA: TGTGCTCCCGGTAGGAGAGGCAATCAGCCCCAGCATTTT. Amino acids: CAPGRRGNQPQHF.

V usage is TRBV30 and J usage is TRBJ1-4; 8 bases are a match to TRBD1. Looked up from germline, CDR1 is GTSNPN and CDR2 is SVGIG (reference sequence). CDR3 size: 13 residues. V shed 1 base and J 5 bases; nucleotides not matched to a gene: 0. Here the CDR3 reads CAWSGQGNEKLFF. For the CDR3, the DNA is TGTGCCTGGAGTGGACAGGGGAATGAAAAACTGTTTTTT.

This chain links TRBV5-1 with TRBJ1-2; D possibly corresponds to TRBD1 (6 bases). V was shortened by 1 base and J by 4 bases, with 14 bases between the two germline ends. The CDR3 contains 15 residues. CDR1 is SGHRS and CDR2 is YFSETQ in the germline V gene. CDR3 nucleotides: TGCGCCAGCAGCTTGATAAGGGGGAAAGGCTATGGCTACACCTTC. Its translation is CASSLIRGKGYGYTF.

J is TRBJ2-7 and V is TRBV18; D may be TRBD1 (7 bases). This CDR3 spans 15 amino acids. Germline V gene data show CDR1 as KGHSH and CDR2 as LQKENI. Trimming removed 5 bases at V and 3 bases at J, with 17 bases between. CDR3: CASSIQAGGIYEQYF. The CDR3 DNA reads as TGTGCCAGCTCAATACAGGCAGGGGGGATCTACGAGCAGTACTTC.

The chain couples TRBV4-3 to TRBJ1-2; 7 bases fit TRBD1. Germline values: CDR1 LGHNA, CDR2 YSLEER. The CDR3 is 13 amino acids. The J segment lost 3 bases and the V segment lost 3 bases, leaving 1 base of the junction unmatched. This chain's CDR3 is CASSHGTDYGYTF. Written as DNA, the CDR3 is TGCGCCAGCAGCCATGGGACAGACTATGGCTACACCTTC.

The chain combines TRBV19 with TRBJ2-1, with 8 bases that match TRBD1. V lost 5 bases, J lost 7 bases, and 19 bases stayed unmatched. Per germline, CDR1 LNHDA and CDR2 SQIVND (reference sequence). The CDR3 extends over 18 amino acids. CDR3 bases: TGTGCCAGTAGTGCCCTCGCACCGATTCCAGGGGGCAAAAATGAGCAGTTCTTC. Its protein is CASSALAPIPGGKNEQFF.

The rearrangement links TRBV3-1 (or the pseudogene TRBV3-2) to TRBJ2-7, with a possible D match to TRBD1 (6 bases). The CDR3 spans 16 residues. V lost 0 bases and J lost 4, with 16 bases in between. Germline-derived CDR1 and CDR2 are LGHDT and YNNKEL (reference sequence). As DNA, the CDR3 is TGTGCCAGCAGCCAAGAAGGGGGTACCAACCCGTACGAGCAGTACTTC. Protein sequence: CASSQEGGTNPYEQYF.

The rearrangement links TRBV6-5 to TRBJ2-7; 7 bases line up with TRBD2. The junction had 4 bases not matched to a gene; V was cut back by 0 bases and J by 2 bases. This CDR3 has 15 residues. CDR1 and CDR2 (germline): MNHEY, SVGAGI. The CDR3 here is CASSYSGGEAYEQYF. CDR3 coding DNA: TGTGCCAGCAGTTACTCGGGGGGGGAAGCCTACGAGCAGTACTTC.

In DNA, the CDR3 is TGTGCCAGCTCACGGGACAGGGTGGATGAAAAACTGTTTTTT. Amino acids: CASSRDRVDEKLFF. The chain carries TRBV18 and TRBJ1-4, with TRBD1 matching over 9 bases. J was trimmed by 6 bases and V by 4 bases; bases with no gene match: 3. CDR1 and CDR2 from the germline V gene are KGHSH and LQKENI. The CDR3 is 14 residues long.

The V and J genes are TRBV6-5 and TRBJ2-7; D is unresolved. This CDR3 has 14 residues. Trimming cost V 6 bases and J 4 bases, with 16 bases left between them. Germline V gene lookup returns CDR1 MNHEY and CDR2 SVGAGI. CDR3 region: CASRLDTTLYEQYF. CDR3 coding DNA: TGTGCCAGCAGGTTAGACACAACTTTATACGAGCAGTACTTC.

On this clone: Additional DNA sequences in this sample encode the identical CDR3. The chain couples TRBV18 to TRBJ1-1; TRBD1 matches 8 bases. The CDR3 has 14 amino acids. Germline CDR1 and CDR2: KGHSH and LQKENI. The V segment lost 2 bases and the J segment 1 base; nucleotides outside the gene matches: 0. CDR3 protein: CASSPGTGNTEAFF. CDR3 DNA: TGTGCCAGCTCACCAGGGACAGGGAACACTGAAGCTTTCTTT.

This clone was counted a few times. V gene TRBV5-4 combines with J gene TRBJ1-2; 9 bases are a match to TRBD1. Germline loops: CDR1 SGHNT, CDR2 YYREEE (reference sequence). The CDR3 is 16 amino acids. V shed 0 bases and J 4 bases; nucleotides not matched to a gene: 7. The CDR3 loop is CASSLGTGQGAYGYTF. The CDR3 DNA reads TGTGCCAGCAGCTTGGGGACGGGACAGGGAGCCTATGGCTACACCTTC.

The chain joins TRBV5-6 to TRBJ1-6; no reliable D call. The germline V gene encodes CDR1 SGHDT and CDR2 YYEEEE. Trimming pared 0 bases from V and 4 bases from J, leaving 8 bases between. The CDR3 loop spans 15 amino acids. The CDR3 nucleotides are TGTGCCAGCAGCTTGGAAGGGAGGTATAATTCACCCCTCCACTTT. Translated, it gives CASSLEGRYNSPLHF. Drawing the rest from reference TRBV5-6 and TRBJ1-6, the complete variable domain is DAGVTQSPTHLIKTRGQQVTLRCSPKSGHDTVSWYQQALGQGPQFIFQYYEEEERQRGNFPDRFSGHQFPNYSSELNVNALLLGDSALYLCASSLEGRYNSPLHFGNGTRLTVT.

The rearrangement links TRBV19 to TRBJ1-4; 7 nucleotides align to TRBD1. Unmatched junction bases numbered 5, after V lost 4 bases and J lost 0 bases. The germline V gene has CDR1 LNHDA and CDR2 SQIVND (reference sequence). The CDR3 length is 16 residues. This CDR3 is CASSRAGTATNEKLFF. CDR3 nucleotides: TGTGCCAGTAGTAGGGCCGGGACAGCAACTAATGAAAAACTGTTTTTT.

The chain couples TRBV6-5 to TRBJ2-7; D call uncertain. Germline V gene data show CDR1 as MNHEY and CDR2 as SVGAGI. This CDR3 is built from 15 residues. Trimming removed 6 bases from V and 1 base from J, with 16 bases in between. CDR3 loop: CASSPPAAGSYEQYF. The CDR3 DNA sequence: TGTGCCAGCAGCCCCCCGGCAGCAGGTTCCTACGAGCAGTACTTC.

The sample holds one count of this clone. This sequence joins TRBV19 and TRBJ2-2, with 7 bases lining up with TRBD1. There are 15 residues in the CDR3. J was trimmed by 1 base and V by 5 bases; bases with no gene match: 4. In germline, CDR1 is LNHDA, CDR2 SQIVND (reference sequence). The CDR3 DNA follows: TGTGCCAGTAGTCCAGGGACAGAGAACACCGGGGAGCTGTTTTTT. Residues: CASSPGTENTGELFF.